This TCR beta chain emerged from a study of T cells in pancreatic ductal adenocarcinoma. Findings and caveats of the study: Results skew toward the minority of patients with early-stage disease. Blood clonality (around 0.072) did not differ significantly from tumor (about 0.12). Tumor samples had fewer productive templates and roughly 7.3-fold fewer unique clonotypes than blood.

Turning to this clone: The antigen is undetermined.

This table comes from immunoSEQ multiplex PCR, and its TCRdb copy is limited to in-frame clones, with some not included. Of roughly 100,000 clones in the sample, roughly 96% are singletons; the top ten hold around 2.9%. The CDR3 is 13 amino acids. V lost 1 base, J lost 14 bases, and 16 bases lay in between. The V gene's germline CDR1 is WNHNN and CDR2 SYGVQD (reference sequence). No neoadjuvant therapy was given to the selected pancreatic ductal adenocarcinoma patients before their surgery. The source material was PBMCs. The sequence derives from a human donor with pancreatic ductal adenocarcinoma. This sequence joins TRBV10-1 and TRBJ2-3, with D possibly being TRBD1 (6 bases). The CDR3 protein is CASSELNREGRYF. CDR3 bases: TGCGCCAGCAGTGAGTTAAACAGGGAAGGTCGGTATTTT.